This T cell receptor beta chain was identified during a study of T cell repertoires in cytomegalovirus infection. Study-wide context: Evidence of both CMV infection and a matching HLA type came from public TCR beta signatures. General observations from the study: HLA-C-restricted TCR beta clonotypes specific for CMV led the ex vivo response. Cumulative frequency (of public TCR beta family members) identified carriers of CMV plus the relevant HLA.

Comments on this clonotype: The antigen remains undetermined.

TCRdb re-called the reads with MiXCR, one entry per CDR3 protein. The data hold a few hundred thousand distinct CDR3 sequences, with 20% to 25% observed a single time. This CDR3 region has 15 residues. Germline loops: CDR1 DFQATT, CDR2 SNEGSKA (reference sequence). Unmatched junction bases numbered 6, after V lost 3 bases and J lost 6 bases. The receptor's source is a human donor in good health (CMV status not recorded). Some clones in this sample may be carry-over from other donors' samples. This chain uses TRBV20-1 with TRBJ2-1, with 12 bases that match TRBD2. Input material: CD8+ T cells from PBMCs. CDR3 DNA: TGCAGTGCTAGGGACCTAGCGGGGGGGTTCAATGAGCAGTTCTTC. Translating it yields CSARDLAGGFNEQFF.